This T cell receptor beta chain was captured in a study of response to subunit inactivated influenza vaccine. Whole-study results and caveats: The authors suggested that every seasonal influenza vaccination recruits few new T cells.

Germline-derived CDR1 and CDR2 are SGHTA and FQGNSA. V was pared by 6 bases and J by 6 bases, with 7 bases between. CDR3 length equals 11 residues. This clonotype came up many times. Antigen specificity is unknown. Each CDR3 protein gets one entry after TCRdb re-called the RT-PCR reads with MiXCR. The table includes 560,000 or so distinct CDR3 sequences, around 8% detected once. The chain is built from TRBV7-2 and TRBJ2-3; D unclear. The sequencing used PBMCs from blood, collected roughly 24 months after vaccination. The receptor was isolated from a man between 45 and 75 years old who received an inactivated influenza vaccine. The CDR3 reads CASRTVDTQYF. The CDR3 DNA sequence: TGTGCCAGCAGGACTGTCGATACGCAGTATTTT.